A single sample gave rise to the 3 T cell receptor beta chains below, sequenced in a study of T cells in Graves' hyperthyroidism and ophthalmopathy (dated 2019 in TCRdb). The method was multiplex PCR. The sample was run on an Illumina HiSeq 2000. Amplification of TCR beta CDR3 regions was carried out from RNA transcripts. For the first round of RT-PCR on the TCR CDR3, the HTBI primer set was used together with the Qiagen OneStep RT-PCR kit. TCRdb trimmed the raw reads at Q25, called clones with MiXCR and kept productive beta chains. When rows share a CDR3 protein, they turn into one entry using the most common DNA and genes. The sample includes approximately 400,000 distinct CDR3 sequences, with roughly 18% observed a single time. Clones ranked in the top ten supply around two fifths of the sample. Material: blood. The receptors were gathered from a man aged 18 to 30 with Graves' ophthalmopathy.

A remark on this clonotype: A read error is possible here, since a much larger clone lies one base away. This rearrangement joins TRBV2 to TRBJ2-7, with TRBD2 as a possible D gene (5 bases). The CDR3 runs 13 residues. The germline V gene has CDR1 SNHLY and CDR2 FYNNEI. CDR3 sequence: CASTRLQNYEQHF. CDR3 nucleotide sequence: TGTGCCAGCACTAGACTACAAAATTACGAGCAGCACTTC.

Many counts were recorded for this clonotype. The DNA of the CDR3 is TGTGCCAGCAGCTTACGAACTAGCGGGCGGTACGAGCAGTACTTC. Translated, it gives CASSLRTSGRYEQYF. V and J are TRBV11-2 and TRBJ2-7; 9 nucleotides match TRBD2. Germline lookup yields CDR1 SGHAT and CDR2 FQNNGV. The V segment lost 2 bases and the J segment 4 bases; nucleotides outside the gene matches: 6. The CDR3 contains 15 residues.

This clonotype appeared many times. The V call is TRBV7-3, the J call TRBJ2-3; 12 nucleotides agree with TRBD1. Trimming at V came to 4 bases and at J to 3 bases, leaving 2 bases not matched to a gene. The CDR3 covers 15 residues. Germline CDR1 reads SGHTA; CDR2 reads FQGTGA. The DNA for the CDR3 is TGTGCCAGCAGCTCGGGACAGGGGGCTACAGATACGCAGTATTTT. Its translation is CASSSGQGATDTQYF.